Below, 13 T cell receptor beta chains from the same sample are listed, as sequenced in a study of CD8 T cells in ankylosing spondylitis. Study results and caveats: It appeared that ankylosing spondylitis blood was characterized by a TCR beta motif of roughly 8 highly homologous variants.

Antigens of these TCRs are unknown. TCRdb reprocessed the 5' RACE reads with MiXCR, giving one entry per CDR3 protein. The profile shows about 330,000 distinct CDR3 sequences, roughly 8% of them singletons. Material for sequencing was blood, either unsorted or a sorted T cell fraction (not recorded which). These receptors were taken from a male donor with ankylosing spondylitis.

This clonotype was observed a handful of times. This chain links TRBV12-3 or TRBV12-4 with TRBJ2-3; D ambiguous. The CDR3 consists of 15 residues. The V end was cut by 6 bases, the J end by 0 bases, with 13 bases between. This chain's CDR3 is CASRSIGLSTDTQYF. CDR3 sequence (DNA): TGTGCCAGCAGGTCAATAGGGCTCAGCACAGATACGCAGTATTTT.

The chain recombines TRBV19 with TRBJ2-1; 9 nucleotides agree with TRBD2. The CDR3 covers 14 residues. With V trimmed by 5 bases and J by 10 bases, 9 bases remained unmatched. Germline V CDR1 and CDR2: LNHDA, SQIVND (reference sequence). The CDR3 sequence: CASSPLAGMYEQFF. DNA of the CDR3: TGTGCCAGTAGTCCTCTAGCGGGAATGTACGAGCAGTTCTTC. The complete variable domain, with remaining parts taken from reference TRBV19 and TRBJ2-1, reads DGGITQSPKYLFRKEGQNVTLSCEQNLNHDAMYWYRQDPGQGLRLIYYSQIVNDFQKGDIAEGYSVSREKKESFPLTVTSAQKNPTAFYLCASSPLAGMYEQFFGPGTRLTVL.

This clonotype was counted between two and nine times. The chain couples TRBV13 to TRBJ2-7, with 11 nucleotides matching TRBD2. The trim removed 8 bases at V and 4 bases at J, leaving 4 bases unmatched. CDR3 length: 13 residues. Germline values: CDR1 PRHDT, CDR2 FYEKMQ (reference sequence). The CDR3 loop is CASAGTSGYEQYF. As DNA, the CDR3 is TGTGCCAGCGCGGGGACTAGCGGATACGAGCAGTACTTC. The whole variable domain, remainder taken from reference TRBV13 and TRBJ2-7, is AAGVIQSPRHLIKEKRETATLKCYPIPRHDTVYWYQQGPGQDPQFLISFYEKMQSDKGSIPDRFSAQQFSDYHSELNMSSLELGDSALYFCASAGTSGYEQYFGPGTRLTVT.

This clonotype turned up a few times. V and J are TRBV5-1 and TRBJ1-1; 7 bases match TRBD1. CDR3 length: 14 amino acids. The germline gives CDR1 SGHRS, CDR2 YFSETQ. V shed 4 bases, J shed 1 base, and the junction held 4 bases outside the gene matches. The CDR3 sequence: CASSVQGRNTEAFF. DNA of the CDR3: TGCGCCAGCAGCGTACAGGGGCGGAACACTGAAGCTTTCTTT.

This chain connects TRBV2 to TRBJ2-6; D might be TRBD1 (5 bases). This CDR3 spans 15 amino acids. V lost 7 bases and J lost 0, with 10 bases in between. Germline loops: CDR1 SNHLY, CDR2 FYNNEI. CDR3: CASKRTHSGANVLTF. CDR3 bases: TGTGCCAGCAAAAGGACACACTCTGGGGCCAACGTCCTGACTTTC.

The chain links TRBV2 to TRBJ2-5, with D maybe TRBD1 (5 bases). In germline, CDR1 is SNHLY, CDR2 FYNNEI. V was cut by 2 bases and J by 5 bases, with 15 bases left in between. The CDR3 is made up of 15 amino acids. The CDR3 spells CASSELKGLWETQYF. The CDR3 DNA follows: TGTGCCAGCAGTGAATTGAAGGGGCTGTGGGAGACCCAGTACTTC.

The CDR3, as DNA: TGTGCCAGCAGTTACGGCCGGGACAGCGGCGACGAGCAGTACTTC. Translated: CASSYGRDSGDEQYF. The chain carries TRBV6-2 or TRBV6-3 and TRBJ2-7; 7 bases are a match to TRBD1. The CDR3 consists of 15 residues. The ends lost 2 bases at V and 5 bases at J; junction bases unmatched: 9. Germline CDR1 and CDR2: MNHEY and SVGEGT.

CDR3 DNA: TGTGCCAGCAGCTTGTCCAGGGTGAGCACAGATACGCAGTATTTT. Translated, it gives CASSLSRVSTDTQYF. This chain joins TRBV7-3 and TRBJ2-3; weak D call: TRBD1 (5 bases). The CDR3 has 15 amino acids. Germline CDR1 and CDR2: SGHTA and FQGTGA. With 3 bases removed from V and 0 bases from J, the gap between germline ends came to 10 bases.

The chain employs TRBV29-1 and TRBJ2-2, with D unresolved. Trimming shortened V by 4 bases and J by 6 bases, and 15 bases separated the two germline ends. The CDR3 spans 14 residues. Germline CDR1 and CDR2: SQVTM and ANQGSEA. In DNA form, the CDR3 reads TGCAGCGTTGTCGCCGGGTTTTACCCCGGGGAGCTGTTTTTT. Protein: CSVVAGFYPGELFF.

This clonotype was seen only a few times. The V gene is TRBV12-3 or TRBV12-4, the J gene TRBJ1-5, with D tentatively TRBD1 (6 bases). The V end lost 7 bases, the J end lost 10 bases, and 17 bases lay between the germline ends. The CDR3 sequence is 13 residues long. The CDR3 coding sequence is TGTGCCAGCACCACCCGACAGGCCCTACCCCAGCATTTT. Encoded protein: CASTTRQALPQHF.

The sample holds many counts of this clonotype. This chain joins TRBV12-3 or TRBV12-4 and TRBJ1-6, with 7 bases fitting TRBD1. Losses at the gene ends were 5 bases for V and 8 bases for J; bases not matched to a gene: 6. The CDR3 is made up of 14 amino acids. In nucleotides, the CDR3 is TGTGCCAGCAGTCGACAGGGAGGCGATTCACCCCTCCACTTT. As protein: CASSRQGGDSPLHF.

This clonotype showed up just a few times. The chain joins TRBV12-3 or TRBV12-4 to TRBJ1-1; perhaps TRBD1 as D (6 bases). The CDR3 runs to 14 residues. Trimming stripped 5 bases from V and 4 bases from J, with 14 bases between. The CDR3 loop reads CASSHRVWGTEAFF. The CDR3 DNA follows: TGTGCCAGCAGTCACAGGGTGTGGGGCACTGAAGCTTTCTTT.

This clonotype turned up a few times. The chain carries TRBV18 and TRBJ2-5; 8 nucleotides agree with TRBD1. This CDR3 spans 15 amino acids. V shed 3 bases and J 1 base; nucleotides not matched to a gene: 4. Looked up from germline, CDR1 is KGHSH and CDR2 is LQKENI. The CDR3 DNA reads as TGTGCCAGCTCACCGGACAGGGCCAGCCAAGAGACCCAGTACTTC. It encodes CASSPDRASQETQYF.